These T cell receptor beta chains were read from a single sample in a study of shared clonotypes between healthy human individuals. Libraries were prepared by immunoSEQ multiplex PCR; TCRdb keeps only in-frame clonotypes and omits some of them. The sample has about 1.1 million clones; approximately 80% are singletons. The sample was memory CD4+ T cells from PBMCs. The receptors stem from a man aged 18 to 30 in good health. Some clones in this sample may be carry-over from other donors' samples. CDR3s include the opening cysteine and the closing phenylalanine or tryptophan. D genes are given only for firm matches. A row's size may be missing; if present it is once, few, many or a size class.

clone size	J gene	V gene	D gene	CDR3 length	CDR3 protein	CDR3 DNA
-	TRBJ1-1	TRBV6-5	-	15	CASRTSGVRGTEAFF	TGTGCCAGCAGGACATCAGGGGTGAGGGGCACTGAAGCTTTCTTT
-	TRBJ2-5	TRBV27	-	15	CASSRFKDSQETQYF	TGTGCCAGCAGCCGGTTTAAGGACTCGCAAGAGACCCAGTACTTC
-	TRBJ2-3	TRBV9	TRBD1	14	CASSLDRVTRAQYF	TGTGCCAGCAGCCTCGACAGGGTTACAAGGGCGCAGTATTTT
few	TRBJ1-4	TRBV19	-	13	CASTRGGNEKLFF	TGTGCCAGTACAAGAGGGGGTAATGAAAAACTGTTTTTT
-	TRBJ2-2	TRBV11-1	-	15	CASSLGLAGSGELFF	TGTGCCAGCAGCTTAGGGCTAGCAGGGTCCGGGGAGCTGTTTTTT
many	TRBJ2-7	TRBV11-2	-	13	CASSLDPGYEQYF	TGTGCCAGCAGCTTAGATCCGGGTTACGAGCAGTACTTC
-	TRBJ2-4	TRBV7-9	-	15	CASSLGLGFRDIQYF	TGTGCCAGCAGCTTAGGTCTCGGGTTTAGGGACATTCAGTACTTC
-	TRBJ2-5	TRBV7-6	-	13	CASSETQGETQYF	TGTGCCAGCAGCGAAACACAGGGAGAGACCCAGTACTTC
-	TRBJ1-2	TRBV11-2	-	16	CASSLEVPTRTYGYTF	TGTGCCAGCAGCTTAGAGGTCCCGACCCGGACCTATGGCTACACCTTC
once	TRBJ1-2	TRBV29-1	-	17	CSVSGIIRALGSYGYTF	TGCAGCGTTTCCGGGATCATAAGGGCCCTGGGTTCTTATGGCTACACCTTC
-	TRBJ2-3	TRBV14	-	17	CASSQAGTAGPRDTQYF	TGTGCCAGCAGCCAAGCCGGGACCGCTGGACCGAGAGATACGCAGTATTTT
-	TRBJ1-2	TRBV9	-	18	CASSAPPDCHLISGGYTF	TGTGCCAGCAGCGCCCCCCCAGACTGCCATTTGATCTCTGGAGGCTACACCTTC
-	TRBJ2-1	TRBV2	-	14	CASSEQGFGNEQFF	TGTGCCAGCAGTGAACAGGGTTTCGGGAATGAGCAGTTCTTC
-	TRBJ2-3	TRBV28	TRBD2	16	CASSLRGILFTDTQYF	TGTGCCAGCAGTTTGCGGGGGATCTTATTCACAGATACGCAGTATTTT
once	TRBJ2-2	TRBV5-4	-	15	CASSPVPLASGELFF	TGTGCCAGCAGCCCTGTGCCCCTAGCTTCCGGGGAGCTGTTTTTT